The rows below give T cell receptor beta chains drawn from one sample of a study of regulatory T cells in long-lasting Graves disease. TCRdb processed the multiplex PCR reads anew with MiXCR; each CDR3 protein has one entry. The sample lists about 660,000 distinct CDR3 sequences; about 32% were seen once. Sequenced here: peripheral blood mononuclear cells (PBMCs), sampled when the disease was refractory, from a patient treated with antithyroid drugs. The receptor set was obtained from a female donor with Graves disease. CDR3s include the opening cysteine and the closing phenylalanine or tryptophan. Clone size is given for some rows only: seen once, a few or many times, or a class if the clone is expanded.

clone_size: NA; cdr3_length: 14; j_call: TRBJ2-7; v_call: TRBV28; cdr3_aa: CASSLSAVYYEQYF
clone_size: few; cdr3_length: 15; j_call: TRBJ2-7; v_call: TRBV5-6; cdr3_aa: CASTEGLAGSYEQYF
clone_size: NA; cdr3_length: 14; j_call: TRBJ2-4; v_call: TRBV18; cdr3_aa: CASSFQGSKNIQYF
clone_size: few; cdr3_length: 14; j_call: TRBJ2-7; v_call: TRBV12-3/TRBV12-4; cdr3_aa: CASSMGPRVREQYF
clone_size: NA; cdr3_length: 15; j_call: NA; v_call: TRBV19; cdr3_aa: CASSIGRGRRETQYF
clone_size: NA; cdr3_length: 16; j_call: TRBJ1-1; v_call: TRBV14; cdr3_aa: CASSLVGGFTNTEAFF
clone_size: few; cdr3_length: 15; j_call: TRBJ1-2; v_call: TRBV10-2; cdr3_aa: CASSTRNRGTGGYTF
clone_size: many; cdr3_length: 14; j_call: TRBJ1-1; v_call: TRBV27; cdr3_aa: CASSSRSGDTEAFF
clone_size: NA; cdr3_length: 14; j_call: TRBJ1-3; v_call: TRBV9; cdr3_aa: CASSVHLSGNTIYF
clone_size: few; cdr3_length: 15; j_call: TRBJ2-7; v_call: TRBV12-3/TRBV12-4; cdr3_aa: CASSLRTSILYEQYF
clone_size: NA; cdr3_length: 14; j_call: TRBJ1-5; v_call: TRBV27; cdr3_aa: CASSLGTGARPQHF
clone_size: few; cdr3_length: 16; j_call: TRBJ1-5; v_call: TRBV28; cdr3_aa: CASSPDRAGSNQPQHF
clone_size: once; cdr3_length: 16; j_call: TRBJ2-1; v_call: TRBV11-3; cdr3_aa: CASSPERLAGGAEQFF
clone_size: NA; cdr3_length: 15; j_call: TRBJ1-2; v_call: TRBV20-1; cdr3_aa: CSARRSGQGLYGYTF
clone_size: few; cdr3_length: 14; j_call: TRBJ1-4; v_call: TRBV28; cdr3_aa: CASSFQGAGEKLFF
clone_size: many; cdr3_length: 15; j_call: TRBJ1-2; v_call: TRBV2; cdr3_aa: CASRSGARSSSGYTF
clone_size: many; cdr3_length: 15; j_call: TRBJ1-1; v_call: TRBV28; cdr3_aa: CASSLLLQGDTEAFF
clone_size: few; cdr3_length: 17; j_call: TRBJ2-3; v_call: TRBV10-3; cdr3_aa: CAIRDKRSGASTDTQYF
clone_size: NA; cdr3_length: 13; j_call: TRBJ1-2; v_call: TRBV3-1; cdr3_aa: CASSQVSLDGYTF
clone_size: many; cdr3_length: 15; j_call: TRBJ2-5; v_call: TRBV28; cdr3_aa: CASTNPIGQFSTQYF
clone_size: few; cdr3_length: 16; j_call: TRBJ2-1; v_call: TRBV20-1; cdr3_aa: CSAAGTSGSFDNEQFF
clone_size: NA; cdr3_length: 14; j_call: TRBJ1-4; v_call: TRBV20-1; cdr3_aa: CSAHRLATNEKLFF
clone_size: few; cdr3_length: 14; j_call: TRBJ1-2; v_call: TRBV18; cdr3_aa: CASSPRGDPDGYTF
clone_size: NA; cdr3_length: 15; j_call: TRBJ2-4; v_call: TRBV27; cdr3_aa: CASSLWAGKTHIQYF
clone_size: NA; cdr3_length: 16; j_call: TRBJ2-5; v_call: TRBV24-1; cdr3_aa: CATSALGLAGEETQYF
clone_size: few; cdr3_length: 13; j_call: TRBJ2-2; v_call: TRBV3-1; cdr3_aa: CASSQAWHRELFF
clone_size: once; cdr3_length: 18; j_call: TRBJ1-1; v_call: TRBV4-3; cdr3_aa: CASSQVPQGVLLSTEAFF
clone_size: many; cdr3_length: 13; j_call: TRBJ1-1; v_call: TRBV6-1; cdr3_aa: CASSTFTGTEAFF
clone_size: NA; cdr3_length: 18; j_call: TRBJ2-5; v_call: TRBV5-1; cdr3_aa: CASSQGLAGLRYQETQYF
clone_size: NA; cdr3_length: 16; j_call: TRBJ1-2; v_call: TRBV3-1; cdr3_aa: CASSPTRTGALYGYTF
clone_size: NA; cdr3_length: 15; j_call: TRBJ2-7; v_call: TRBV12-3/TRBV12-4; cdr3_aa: CASSLPDFSSYEQYF
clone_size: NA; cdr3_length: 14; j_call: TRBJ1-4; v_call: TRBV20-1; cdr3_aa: CSAGDRGTNEKLFF
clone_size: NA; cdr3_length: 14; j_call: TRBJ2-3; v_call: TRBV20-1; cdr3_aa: CSARLLAELDTQYF
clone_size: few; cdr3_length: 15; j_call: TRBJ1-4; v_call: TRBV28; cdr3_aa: CASSLTGVKREKLFF
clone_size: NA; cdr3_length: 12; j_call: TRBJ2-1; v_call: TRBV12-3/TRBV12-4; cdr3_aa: CASSFVSSEQFF
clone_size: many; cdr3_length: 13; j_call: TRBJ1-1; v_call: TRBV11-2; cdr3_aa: CASSPRGQAEAFF
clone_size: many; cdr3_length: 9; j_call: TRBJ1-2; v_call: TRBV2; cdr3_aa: CASSEGYTF
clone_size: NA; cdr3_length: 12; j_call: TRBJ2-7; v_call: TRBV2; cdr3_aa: CAAGRVAYEQYF
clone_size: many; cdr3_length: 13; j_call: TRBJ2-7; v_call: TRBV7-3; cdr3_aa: CASSADRSGEQYF
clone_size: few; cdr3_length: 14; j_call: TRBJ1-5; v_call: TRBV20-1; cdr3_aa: CSARARQNNQPQHF
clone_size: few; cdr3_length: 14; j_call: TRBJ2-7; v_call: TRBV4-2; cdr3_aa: CASSQELHSYEQYF
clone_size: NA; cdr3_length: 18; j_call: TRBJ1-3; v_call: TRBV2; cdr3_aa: CASTFRESFTGFGNTIYF
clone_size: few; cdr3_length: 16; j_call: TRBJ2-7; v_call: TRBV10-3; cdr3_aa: CAISESSGQDTYEQYF
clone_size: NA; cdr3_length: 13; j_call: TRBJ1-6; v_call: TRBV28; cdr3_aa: CASRGPYNSPLHF
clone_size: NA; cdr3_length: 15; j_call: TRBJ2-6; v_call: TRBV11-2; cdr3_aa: CASTPLHSGANVLTF
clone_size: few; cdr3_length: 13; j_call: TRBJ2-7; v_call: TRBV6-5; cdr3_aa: CASSYSVTGVQYF
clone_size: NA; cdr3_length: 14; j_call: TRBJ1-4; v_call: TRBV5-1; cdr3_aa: CASRSGTGWEKLFF
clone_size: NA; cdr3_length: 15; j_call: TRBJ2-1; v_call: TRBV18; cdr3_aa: CASSPIRGPYNEQFF
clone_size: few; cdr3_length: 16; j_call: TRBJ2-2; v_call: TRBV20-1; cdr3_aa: CSARQMTGGDTGELFF
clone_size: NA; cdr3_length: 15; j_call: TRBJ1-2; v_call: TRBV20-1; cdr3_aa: CSALPRDRELRGYTF
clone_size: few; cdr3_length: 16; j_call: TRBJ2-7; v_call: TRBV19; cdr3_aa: CASSTTQPGRTYEQYF
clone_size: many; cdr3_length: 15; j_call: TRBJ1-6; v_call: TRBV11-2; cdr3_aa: CASSRNSGANSPLHF
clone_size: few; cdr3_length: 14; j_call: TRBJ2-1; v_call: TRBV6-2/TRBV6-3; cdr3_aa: CASKASGTYNEQFF